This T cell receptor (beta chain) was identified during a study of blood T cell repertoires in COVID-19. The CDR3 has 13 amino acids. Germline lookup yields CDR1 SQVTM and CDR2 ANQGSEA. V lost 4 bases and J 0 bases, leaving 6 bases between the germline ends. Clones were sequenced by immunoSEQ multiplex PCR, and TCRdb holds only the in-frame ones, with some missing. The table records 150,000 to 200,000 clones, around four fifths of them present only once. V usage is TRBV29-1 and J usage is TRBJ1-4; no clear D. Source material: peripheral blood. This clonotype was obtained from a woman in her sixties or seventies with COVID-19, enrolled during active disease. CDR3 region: CSVVRSTNEKLFF. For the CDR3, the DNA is TGCAGCGTTGTTCGTTCAACTAATGAAAAACTGTTTTTT.